Sequencing of this TCR beta chain was carried out in a study of T cells in Graves' hyperthyroidism and ophthalmopathy. Trimming shortened V by 3 bases and J by 0 bases, and 8 bases separated the two germline ends. Germline loops: CDR1 DFQATT, CDR2 SNEGSKA (reference sequence). CDR3 length: 13 amino acids. Exclusion of a patient resulted from uncontrolled infection, other autoimmune disease, pregnancy or lactation. Amplified regions were TCR beta CDR3 sequences from RNA transcripts. The HTBI set primed first-round TCR CDR3 RT-PCR. TCRdb itself ran the multiplex PCR reads through MiXCR, one entry per CDR3 protein. This sample has about 720,000 distinct CDR3 sequences, with about 17% found just once.

This TCR derives from a man aged 18 to 30 with Graves' hyperthyroidism. The material sequenced was blood. J is TRBJ1-1 and V is TRBV20-1; TRBD1 is a possible D gene (5 bases). CDR3 sequence (DNA): TGCAGTGCTAGGCGGGACGTGAACACTGAAGCTTTCTTT. Translation: CSARRDVNTEAFF.